These 29 T cell receptor beta chains share one sample of origin, sequenced in a study of blood T cells in healthy people across ages. Primed by a sample-barcoded 5' primer and a J-beta primer mix, a second PCR proceeded for 7 to 11 cycles. MiXCR, run by TCRdb on the 5' RACE reads, gives a single entry per CDR3 protein. The table shows roughly 830,000 distinct CDR3 sequences, with approximately 67% occurring only once. Sequenced input: blood. These receptors were obtained from a man aged 30-40 years in good health.

The rearrangement joins TRBV18 to TRBJ2-6; D uncertain. V lost 4 bases and J lost 2, with 12 bases in between. Germline V gene lookup returns CDR1 KGHSH and CDR2 LQKENI. The CDR3 runs 16 residues. The CDR3 DNA sequence: TGTGCCAGCTCACGTGACGAGAGTGCTGGGGCCAACGTCCTGACTTTC. Its translation: CASSRDESAGANVLTF.

The V gene is TRBV30, the J gene TRBJ1-2, with a weak D call TRBD1 (6 bases). CDR3 length: 15 residues. The ends were cut back, 1 base at V and 4 bases at J, with 16 bases in the middle. Germline V gene sequence: CDR1 GTSNPN, CDR2 SVGIG (reference sequence). This chain's CDR3 is CAWSGGTPWGYGYTF. CDR3 nucleotides: TGTGCCTGGAGTGGAGGGACACCTTGGGGCTATGGCTACACCTTC.

The V call is TRBV5-5, the J call TRBJ2-4, with a possible D match to TRBD1 (5 bases). The J call is uncertain, as TRBJ2-7 better fits the DNA end. This CDR3 contains 14 residues. Germline assignment: CDR1 SGHKS and CDR2 YYEKEE (reference sequence). The CDR3 is CASSLRGPVYEQYF. DNA for the CDR3: TGTGCCAGCAGCTTGAGGGGTCCCGTCTACGAGCAGTACTTC.

This clonotype was seen a few times. The chain combines TRBV7-9 with TRBJ2-1; a possible D gene is TRBD1 (6 bases). The V end lost 2 bases, the J end lost 4 bases, and 18 bases lay between the germline ends. This CDR3 comprises 17 residues. Germline V gene sequence: CDR1 SEHNR, CDR2 FQNEAQ (reference sequence). The DNA for the CDR3 is TGTGCCAGCAGCTTATTGTCTTGGGGGCAGGGGTACAATGAGCAGTTCTTC. Residues: CASSLLSWGQGYNEQFF.

This rearrangement joins TRBV11-1 to TRBJ2-7; 8 bases are shared with TRBD1. This CDR3 has 16 residues. With 2 bases clipped from V and 0 bases from J, the junction kept 6 bases outside the gene matches. Looked up from germline, CDR1 is SGHAT and CDR2 is FQDESV (reference sequence). The CDR3 region is CASSLSMTGDSYEQYF. In DNA, the CDR3 is TGTGCCAGCAGCTTATCCATGACAGGGGACTCCTACGAGCAGTACTTC. The full variable domain, its missing parts supplied by reference TRBV11-1 and TRBJ2-7, is EAEVAQSPRYKITEKSQAVAFWCDPISGHATLYWYRQILGQGPELLVQFQDESVVDDSQLPKDRFSAERLKGVDSTLKIQPAELGDSAMYLCASSLSMTGDSYEQYFGPGTRLTVT.

This clonotype was counted many times. The CDR3 bases are TGTGCCAGTGAAAGCTCTGGGGCCAACGTCCTGACTTTC. Its translation: CASESSGANVLTF. V and J are TRBV6-1 and TRBJ2-6, with D unresolved. Trimming shortened V by 9 bases and J by 0 bases, and 6 bases separated the two germline ends. Germline assignment: CDR1 MNHNS and CDR2 SASEGT. The CDR3 loop spans 13 amino acids.

V usage is TRBV7-2 and J usage is TRBJ2-1; the match to TRBD2 covers 7 bases. This CDR3 is built from 17 residues. Germline values: CDR1 SGHTA, CDR2 FQGNSA. The junction had 15 bases not matched to a gene; V was cut back by 6 bases and J by 4 bases. The CDR3 region has the DNA TGTGCCAGCAGACCAACCACATCGGGACTATCATACAATGAGCAGTTCTTC. As protein: CASRPTTSGLSYNEQFF.

This chain connects TRBV20-1 to TRBJ2-7; TRBD2 matches 10 bases. Germline-derived CDR1 and CDR2 are DFQATT and SNEGSKA (reference sequence). The CDR3 spans 13 residues. V trimming: 7 bases; J trimming: 1 base; junction bases outside the gene matches: 4. CDR3: CSGGGLASYEQYF. The CDR3 DNA reads TGCAGTGGAGGGGGACTAGCGTCCTACGAGCAGTACTTC.

The genes are TRBV28 and TRBJ1-4, with D tentatively TRBD1 (5 bases). Germline V gene data show CDR1 as MDHEN and CDR2 as SYDVKM. The CDR3 is 15 residues long. The germline V and J ends were trimmed by 3 bases and 7 bases, with 15 bases remaining between them. The CDR3 sequence is CASSLGDYRLEKLFF. In DNA, the CDR3 is TGTGCCAGCAGTTTGGGGGACTACAGACTTGAAAAACTGTTTTTT.

The chain joins TRBV28 to TRBJ2-1; 9 nucleotides align to TRBD2. Germline CDR1 and CDR2: MDHEN and SYDVKM. The CDR3 has 14 residues. Germline trimming cut 6 bases from V and 8 bases from J; bases unmatched to any gene: 8. CDR3 sequence: CASRPGLAPYEQFF. CDR3 bases: TGTGCCAGCAGACCGGGACTAGCTCCCTATGAGCAGTTCTTC.

The J gene is TRBJ1-2, the V gene TRBV5-1; 8 bases align to TRBD1. This CDR3 spans 15 amino acids. V shed 4 bases and J 3 bases; nucleotides not matched to a gene: 8. Per the germline V gene, CDR1 is SGHRS and CDR2 is YFSETQ. CDR3 sequence: CASSEGQGYDYGYTF. The CDR3 DNA reads TGCGCCAGCAGCGAAGGACAGGGTTATGACTATGGCTACACCTTC.

A few counts support this clonotype. The rearrangement links TRBV10-3 to TRBJ2-4; 11 nucleotides line up with TRBD2. Trimming removed 2 bases from V and 0 bases from J; junction bases left unmatched: 9. This CDR3 contains 19 residues. Per the germline V gene, CDR1 is ENHRY and CDR2 is SYGVKD. In nucleotides, the CDR3 is TGTGCCATCAGTGAGCCGGCTAGCGGGGGGAACTTAGCCAAAAACATTCAGTACTTC. It specifies CAISEPASGGNLAKNIQYF.

The rearrangement uses TRBV6-2 or TRBV6-3 and TRBJ2-7, with 13 bases matching TRBD2. The V gene's germline CDR1 is MNHEY and CDR2 SVGEGT. The CDR3 is made up of 17 amino acids. V lost 4 bases and J lost 6; bases outside the gene matches: 12. CDR3: CASSSQTRTSGGGEQYF. CDR3 coding DNA: TGTGCCAGCAGTTCTCAAACCCGGACTAGCGGGGGAGGCGAGCAGTACTTC.

This clonotype was seen a few times. The rearrangement joins TRBV6-4 to TRBJ1-5; D possibly corresponds to TRBD1 (6 bases). The CDR3 covers 14 residues. Germline V lookup: CDR1 MRHNA, CDR2 SNTAGT. The V end lost 8 bases, the J end lost 2 bases, and 13 bases lay between the germline ends. In nucleotides, the CDR3 is TGTGCCAGCTACCGTACAGGGCGCAATCAGCCCCAGCATTTT. It codes for CASYRTGRNQPQHF.

The CDR3 here is CASSPKLNSPLHF. The CDR3 coding sequence is TGTGCCAGCAGCCCGAAGCTGAATTCACCCCTCCACTTT. The chain is built from TRBV3-1 and TRBJ1-6; no reliable D call. Trimming removed 4 bases at V and 7 bases at J, with 8 bases between. The CDR3 has 13 residues. Per the germline V gene, CDR1 is LGHDT and CDR2 is YNNKEL (reference sequence). Based on the CDR3 plus reference TRBV3-1 and TRBJ1-6, the full variable domain is DTAVSQTPKYLVTQMGNDKSIKCEQNLGHDTMYWYKQDSKKFLKIMFSYNNKELIINETVPNRFSPKSPDKAHLNLHINSLELGDSAVYFCASSPKLNSPLHFGNGTRLTVT.

This chain links TRBV15 with TRBJ2-5, with 10 bases lining up with TRBD1. The DNA end favors TRBJ2-7, so the J call may be wrong. Germline V CDR1 and CDR2: LNHNV, YYDKDF (reference sequence). The CDR3 spans 15 residues. This CDR3 reads CATSSVGTGVNEQYF. CDR3 coding DNA: TGTGCCACCAGCAGTGTCGGGACAGGGGTGAACGAGCAGTACTTC.

The chain combines TRBV6-6 with TRBJ1-6; 7 bases are a match to TRBD1. V gave up 6 bases and J gave up 9 bases; unmatched junction bases: 8. The CDR3 has 14 amino acids. The germline V gene has CDR1 MNHNY and CDR2 SVGAGI (reference sequence). Here the CDR3 DNA reads TGTGCCAGCAGCCCGGACAGGAGGGGTTCACCCCTCCACTTT. Translation: CASSPDRRGSPLHF.

The chain couples TRBV10-3 to TRBJ1-1; D remains unclear. CDR1 is ENHRY and CDR2 is SYGVKD in the germline V gene. The CDR3 extends over 13 amino acids. V lost 6 bases and J 0 bases, leaving 8 bases between the germline ends. The CDR3 DNA is TGTGCCATCAGATGGGAGATGAACACTGAAGCTTTCTTT. Encoded protein: CAIRWEMNTEAFF.

J is TRBJ2-5 and V is TRBV7-2; D might be TRBD1 or TRBD2, each matching 5 bases. In germline, CDR1 is SGHTA, CDR2 FQGNSA. The length of the CDR3 is 15 residues. V lost 5 bases and J 9 bases, leaving 22 bases between the germline ends. CDR3 sequence: CASSLVYGGRASQYF. The CDR3 nucleotides are TGTGCCAGCAGCCTAGTTTATGGGGGTAGGGCGTCCCAGTACTTC.

The rearrangement links TRBV15 to TRBJ1-2, with D perhaps TRBD1 (5 bases). V was pared by 5 bases and J by 4 bases, with 11 bases between. Germline V gene data show CDR1 as LNHNV and CDR2 as YYDKDF (reference sequence). The CDR3 consists of 13 residues. Here the CDR3 DNA reads TGTGCCACCAGCCCCGAGGGGCGCTATGGCTACACCTTC. Translating gives CATSPEGRYGYTF.

This clonotype was seen a single time. The chain joins TRBV4-3 to TRBJ2-5; 7 bases are shared with TRBD1. V trimming: 5 bases; J trimming: 5 bases; junction bases outside the gene matches: 8. Germline loops: CDR1 LGHNA, CDR2 YSLEER. The CDR3 runs 14 residues. The CDR3 DNA follows: TGCGCCAGCAGCTACCAGGCAGGGGGTGAGACCCAGTACTTC. Its protein product is CASSYQAGGETQYF.

This clonotype occurred a few times. The chain is built from TRBV14 and TRBJ2-7; tentative D call: TRBD1 (5 bases). The CDR3 is made up of 15 amino acids. V was trimmed by 0 bases and J by 1 base, leaving 10 bases between them. Germline lookup yields CDR1 SGHDN and CDR2 FVKESK. CDR3 region: CASSQDLGLSYEQYF. CDR3 nucleotide sequence: TGTGCCAGCAGCCAAGATCTGGGGCTGTCCTACGAGCAGTACTTC.

This clonotype was picked up one time. This chain joins TRBV9 and TRBJ1-4; D is unclear. CDR3 length: 15 amino acids. Trimming left V 4 bases short and J 1 base short, with 11 bases between. Germline V gene lookup returns CDR1 SGDLS and CDR2 YYNGEE. CDR3 DNA: TGTGCCAGCAGCCCCGCCGGGGAAACTAATGAAAAACTGTTTTTT. The encoded protein is CASSPAGETNEKLFF.

The genes are TRBV29-1 and TRBJ2-7, with a weak D call TRBD1 (6 bases). CDR3 length: 14 residues. CDR1 is SQVTM, CDR2 ANQGSEA, per germline. The V and J ends lost 0 bases and 6 bases respectively, with 15 bases between them. The CDR3 DNA is TGCAGCGTTGAAGAACAGGGAACTCGGGGCGAGCAGTACTTC. Residues: CSVEEQGTRGEQYF.

This chain uses TRBV7-2 with TRBJ2-3; 7 positions match TRBD2. V was pared by 7 bases and J by 1 base, with 8 bases of the junction left unmatched. This CDR3 has 15 amino acids. Germline V gene lookup returns CDR1 SGHTA and CDR2 FQGNSA. The CDR3 DNA reads as TGTGCCAGCAAGTTTTCAGCGGGACGCACAGATACGCAGTATTTT. Its translation is CASKFSAGRTDTQYF. The full variable domain, completed using reference TRBV7-2 and TRBJ2-3, is GAGVSQSPSNKVTEKGKDVELRCDPISGHTALYWYRQSLGQGLEFLIYFQGNSAPDKSGLPSDRFSAERTGGSVSTLTIQRTQQEDSAVYLCASKFSAGRTDTQYFGPGTRLTVL.

The rearrangement uses TRBV4-2 and TRBJ2-5, with D possibly TRBD2 on 5 matching bases. The CDR3 totals 15 residues. Trimming took 4 bases from V and 2 from J, leaving 14 bases between them. Germline CDR1 LGHNA, CDR2 YNFKEQ. For the CDR3, the DNA is TGTGCCAGCAGCCTATCGGTAGCGAGGCAAGAGACCCAGTACTTC. Amino acids: CASSLSVARQETQYF.

This clonotype has only a few counts. The CDR3 coding sequence is TGTGCCAGCAGTACTACCCTGGATACGCAGTATTTT. Translation gives CASSTTLDTQYF. The V gene is TRBV12-3 or TRBV12-4, the J gene TRBJ2-3; D call uncertain. The V end was cut by 5 bases, the J end by 6 bases, with 9 bases between. The CDR3 has 12 amino acids.

The gene calls are TRBV29-1 and TRBJ2-1; 9 bases align to TRBD2. The length of the CDR3 is 14 residues. Germline values: CDR1 SQVTM, CDR2 ANQGSEA. V shed 6 bases, J shed 8 bases, and the junction held 11 bases outside the gene matches. The CDR3: CSVLAGSGGDEQFF. The CDR3 DNA reads TGCAGCGTCCTAGCGGGGTCGGGCGGAGATGAGCAGTTCTTC.

The J gene is TRBJ2-7, the V gene TRBV10-3; D might be TRBD2 (5 bases). The V and J ends lost 6 bases and 3 bases respectively, with 21 bases between them. Per germline, CDR1 ENHRY and CDR2 SYGVKD. The CDR3 has 16 residues. In DNA, the CDR3 is TGTGCCATCAGATCCACACAAGGAGGTCGGGACTACGAGCAGTACTTC. This codes for CAIRSTQGGRDYEQYF.